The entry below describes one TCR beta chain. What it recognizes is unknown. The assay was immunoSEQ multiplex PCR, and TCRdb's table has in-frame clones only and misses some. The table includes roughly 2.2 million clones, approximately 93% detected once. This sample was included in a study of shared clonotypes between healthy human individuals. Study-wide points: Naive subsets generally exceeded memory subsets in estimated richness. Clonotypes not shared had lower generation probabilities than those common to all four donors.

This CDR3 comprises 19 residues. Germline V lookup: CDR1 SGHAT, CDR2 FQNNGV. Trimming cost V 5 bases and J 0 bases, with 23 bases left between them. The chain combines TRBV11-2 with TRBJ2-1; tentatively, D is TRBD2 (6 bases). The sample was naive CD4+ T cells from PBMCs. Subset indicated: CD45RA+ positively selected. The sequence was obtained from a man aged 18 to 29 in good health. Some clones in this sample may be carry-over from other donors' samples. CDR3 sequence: CASSLTGLGSRSSYNEQFF. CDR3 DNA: TGTGCCAGCAGCCTTACGGGACTCGGCTCCCGGAGCTCCTACAATGAGCAGTTCTTC.